This TCR beta chain was sequenced for a study of Graves' ophthalmopathy and Graves' hyperthyroidism. This clonotype has a count of ten or more. Transcripts of RNA were the source for amplifying TCR beta CDR3 regions. The library came from an HTBI-primed first-round RT-PCR and a second-round multiplex PCR. TCRdb re-analysed the multiplex PCR reads in MiXCR, keeping a single row per CDR3 protein. The top ten clones hold approximately 6.5% of a sample with just over 600,000 distinct CDR3 sequences, approximately 21% of them seen once. Trimming removed 0 bases from V and 4 bases from J; junction bases left unmatched: 7. CDR1 is SEHNR, CDR2 FQNEAQ, per germline (reference sequence). The CDR3 sequence is 16 residues long.

The chain joins TRBV7-9 to TRBJ1-2, with 8 bases aligning to TRBD1. This receptor was taken from a woman aged 18-30 years with stable Graves' hyperthyroidism. Some clones in this sample may be carry-over from other donors' samples. The sample was peripheral blood. CDR3 sequence: CASSLAAGGSLYGYTF. CDR3 DNA: TGTGCCAGCAGCTTAGCAGCAGGGGGCAGTCTCTATGGCTACACCTTC.